This is a list of T cell receptor beta chains from one sample in a study of T cell repertoires in cytomegalovirus infection. TCRdb reprocessed the reads via MiXCR and lists one record per CDR3 protein. Of under 800,000 distinct CDR3 sequences detected, around 24% appear once; the ten largest clones hold around 7.6%. The specimen was CD8+ T cells from PBMCs. The receptors were sampled from a human donor in good health (CMV status not recorded). Some clones in this sample may be carry-over from other donors' samples. CDR3s include the opening cysteine and the closing phenylalanine or tryptophan. Fields, in order: J gene, V gene, D gene, clone size, CDR3 protein, CDR3 DNA. The D gene is left open where the match is weak. Clone size is stated in some rows and not others, as once, few, many or a class when expanded.

j_gene: TRBJ2-5; v_gene: TRBV19; d_gene: -; abundance: -; CDR3aa: CASSIDLWGETQYF; CDR3nt: TGTGCCAGTAGTATAGATCTATGGGGGGAGACCCAGTACTTC
j_gene: TRBJ1-6; v_gene: TRBV2; d_gene: -; abundance: -; CDR3aa: CASRKTEPNSPLHF; CDR3nt: TGTGCCAGCAGGAAGACGGAACCAAATTCTCCCCTCCACTTT
j_gene: TRBJ2-5; v_gene: TRBV28; d_gene: -; abundance: -; CDR3aa: CASSPDDPQETQYF; CDR3nt: TGTGCCAGCAGTCCCGACGACCCCCAAGAGACCCAGTACTTC
j_gene: TRBJ1-1; v_gene: TRBV10-3; d_gene: -; abundance: few; CDR3aa: CAISEEGRTEAFF; CDR3nt: TGTGCCATCAGTGAGGAGGGGAGGACTGAAGCTTTCTTT
j_gene: TRBJ1-1; v_gene: TRBV29-1; d_gene: TRBD1; abundance: few; CDR3aa: CSVVGGEGPTEAFF; CDR3nt: TGCAGCGTTGTAGGGGGCGAAGGACCCACTGAAGCTTTCTTT
j_gene: TRBJ2-5; v_gene: TRBV13; d_gene: -; abundance: -; CDR3aa: CASSQGFRETQYF; CDR3nt: TGTGCCAGCAGCCAGGGGTTCCGGGAGACCCAGTACTTC
j_gene: TRBJ1-2; v_gene: TRBV7-9; d_gene: -; abundance: -; CDR3aa: CASSLKGFGGYTF; CDR3nt: TGTGCCAGCAGCTTAAAGGGGTTTGGTGGCTACACCTTC
j_gene: TRBJ1-1; v_gene: TRBV7-2; d_gene: -; abundance: many; CDR3aa: CASSRRPKAGLNTEAFF; CDR3nt: TGTGCCAGCAGCCGACGGCCAAAAGCGGGACTGAACACTGAAGCTTTCTTT
j_gene: TRBJ2-1; v_gene: TRBV5-1; d_gene: -; abundance: -; CDR3aa: CASSLELGDEQFF; CDR3nt: TGCGCCAGCAGCTTGGAATTGGGGGATGAGCAGTTCTTC
j_gene: TRBJ1-5; v_gene: TRBV2; d_gene: -; abundance: -; CDR3aa: CASTPYRVSNQPQHF; CDR3nt: TGTGCCAGCACCCCTTACAGGGTCTCGAATCAGCCCCAGCATTTT
j_gene: TRBJ2-5; v_gene: TRBV20-1; d_gene: -; abundance: -; CDR3aa: CSAPDYQETQYF; CDR3nt: TGCAGTGCCCCGGATTACCAAGAGACCCAGTACTTC
j_gene: TRBJ1-4; v_gene: TRBV2; d_gene: -; abundance: few; CDR3aa: CAIQARVYEKLFF; CDR3nt: TGTGCCATCCAAGCCAGGGTTTACGAAAAACTGTTTTTT
j_gene: TRBJ2-2; v_gene: TRBV7-6; d_gene: -; abundance: many; CDR3aa: CASSFTGTYGGELFF; CDR3nt: TGTGCCAGCAGCTTTACCGGGACCTATGGCGGGGAGCTGTTTTTT
j_gene: TRBJ2-5; v_gene: TRBV20-1; d_gene: -; abundance: -; CDR3aa: CSARALPLETQYF; CDR3nt: TGCAGTGCTCGGGCCCTCCCCCTGGAGACCCAGTACTTC
j_gene: TRBJ2-1; v_gene: TRBV10-3; d_gene: -; abundance: -; CDR3aa: CAIGETGPLYNEQFF; CDR3nt: TGTGCCATCGGGGAGACCGGTCCTCTTTACAATGAGCAGTTCTTC
j_gene: TRBJ2-6; v_gene: TRBV12-3/TRBV12-4; d_gene: -; abundance: -; CDR3aa: CASKGPSGANVLTF; CDR3nt: TGTGCCAGCAAGGGCCCCTCTGGGGCCAACGTCCTGACTTTC
j_gene: TRBJ2-2; v_gene: TRBV12-5; d_gene: TRBD2; abundance: -; CDR3aa: CASGFTVAGESGTGELFF; CDR3nt: TGTGCTAGTGGTTTTACGGTAGCGGGGGAATCGGGCACCGGGGAGCTGTTTTTT
j_gene: TRBJ2-1; v_gene: TRBV7-9; d_gene: -; abundance: few; CDR3aa: CASSSSLASHNEQFF; CDR3nt: TGTGCCAGCAGCTCTTCACTAGCAAGCCACAATGAGCAGTTCTTC
j_gene: TRBJ1-1; v_gene: TRBV9; d_gene: -; abundance: -; CDR3aa: CASSGGLGAFF; CDR3nt: TGTGCCAGCAGCGGGGGACTGGGAGCTTTCTTT
j_gene: TRBJ2-1; v_gene: TRBV11-2; d_gene: TRBD2; abundance: many; CDR3aa: CASSPLMGLAGPLRNEQFF; CDR3nt: TGTGCCAGCAGCCCTCTGATGGGACTAGCGGGGCCCTTGAGGAATGAGCAGTTCTTC
j_gene: TRBJ2-5; v_gene: TRBV28; d_gene: -; abundance: -; CDR3aa: CASSLRASWETQYF; CDR3nt: TGTGCCAGCAGCCTCCGGGCATCTTGGGAGACCCAGTACTTC
j_gene: TRBJ1-5; v_gene: TRBV28; d_gene: TRBD1; abundance: few; CDR3aa: CASSDYRGSNQPQHF; CDR3nt: TGTGCCAGCAGTGATTACAGGGGAAGCAATCAGCCCCAGCATTTT
j_gene: TRBJ2-5; v_gene: TRBV29-1; d_gene: TRBD1; abundance: few; CDR3aa: CSVAHRGFEETQYF; CDR3nt: TGCAGCGTTGCTCACAGGGGTTTTGAAGAGACCCAGTACTTC
j_gene: TRBJ2-3; v_gene: TRBV28; d_gene: TRBD1; abundance: -; CDR3aa: CASSPGQGFGTDTQYF; CDR3nt: TGTGCCAGCAGTCCGGGACAGGGTTTCGGCACAGATACGCAGTATTTT
j_gene: TRBJ1-2; v_gene: TRBV14; d_gene: -; abundance: many; CDR3aa: CASSQDQEGIHLFGYTF; CDR3nt: TGTGCCAGCAGCCAAGATCAGGAGGGAATCCATTTATTTGGCTACACCTTC
j_gene: TRBJ1-6; v_gene: TRBV15; d_gene: -; abundance: -; CDR3aa: CATSRERDAVDSPLHF; CDR3nt: TGTGCCACCAGCAGAGAGAGGGATGCGGTTGATTCACCCCTCCACTTT
j_gene: TRBJ1-5; v_gene: TRBV12-3/TRBV12-4; d_gene: -; abundance: few; CDR3aa: CASSTLGPQPQHF; CDR3nt: TGTGCCAGCAGCACCCTTGGTCCTCAGCCCCAGCATTTT
j_gene: TRBJ1-4; v_gene: TRBV7-9; d_gene: -; abundance: many; CDR3aa: CASSSFRDEEKLFF; CDR3nt: TGTGCCAGCAGCTCCTTCAGGGATGAGGAAAAACTGTTTTTT
j_gene: TRBJ2-1; v_gene: TRBV7-3; d_gene: -; abundance: many; CDR3aa: CASSLTRAGLNNEQFF; CDR3nt: TGTGCCAGCAGCTTAACCCGCGCGGGGCTGAACAATGAGCAGTTCTTC
j_gene: TRBJ2-1; v_gene: TRBV7-3; d_gene: -; abundance: once; CDR3aa: CASTISHNEQFF; CDR3nt: TGTGCCAGCACCATTTCCCACAATGAGCAGTTCTTC
j_gene: TRBJ2-5; v_gene: TRBV7-2; d_gene: -; abundance: many; CDR3aa: CASSSWETQYF; CDR3nt: TGTGCCAGCAGCTCGTGGGAGACCCAGTACTTC
j_gene: TRBJ1-1; v_gene: TRBV28; d_gene: -; abundance: -; CDR3aa: CASSTGRGAVTEAFF; CDR3nt: TGTGCCAGCAGTACCGGGCGGGGGGCGGTCACTGAAGCTTTCTTT
j_gene: TRBJ1-4; v_gene: TRBV7-6; d_gene: -; abundance: few; CDR3aa: CASSFTPDEKLFF; CDR3nt: TGTGCCAGCAGCTTCACTCCTGATGAAAAACTGTTTTTT
j_gene: TRBJ2-3; v_gene: TRBV7-2; d_gene: TRBD1; abundance: many; CDR3aa: CASSMGQTTDTQYF; CDR3nt: TGTGCCAGCAGCATGGGACAGACCACAGATACGCAGTATTTT
j_gene: TRBJ2-7; v_gene: TRBV20-1; d_gene: -; abundance: -; CDR3aa: CSASVRGIDEQYF; CDR3nt: TGCAGTGCTAGCGTCAGGGGTATAGACGAGCAGTACTTC
j_gene: TRBJ2-3; v_gene: TRBV20-1; d_gene: -; abundance: -; CDR3aa: CSAPLERTYTDTQYF; CDR3nt: TGCAGTGCTCCCCTGGAGCGTACTTACACAGATACGCAGTATTTT
j_gene: TRBJ1-6; v_gene: TRBV7-9; d_gene: -; abundance: many; CDR3aa: CASSSGAWTRDKDSPLHF; CDR3nt: TGTGCCAGCAGCTCGGGGGCCTGGACACGGGACAAGGATTCACCCCTCCACTTT
j_gene: TRBJ2-3; v_gene: TRBV7-8; d_gene: -; abundance: few; CDR3aa: CASSLKDGGNTQYF; CDR3nt: TGTGCCAGCAGCTTGAAAGATGGAGGAAATACGCAGTATTTT
j_gene: TRBJ2-7; v_gene: TRBV20-1; d_gene: TRBD1; abundance: -; CDR3aa: CSAEWTGDDHLYEQYF; CDR3nt: TGCAGTGCCGAATGGACAGGGGACGATCACCTCTACGAGCAGTACTTC
j_gene: TRBJ2-1; v_gene: TRBV3-1; d_gene: -; abundance: -; CDR3aa: CASSPYGGEQFF; CDR3nt: TGTGCCAGCAGCCCGTATGGCGGTGAGCAGTTCTTC
j_gene: TRBJ2-1; v_gene: TRBV6-5; d_gene: TRBD2; abundance: -; CDR3aa: CASSSSGYSYNEQFF; CDR3nt: TGTGCCAGCAGTTCTAGCGGATACTCCTACAATGAGCAGTTCTTC
j_gene: TRBJ2-5; v_gene: TRBV25-1; d_gene: -; abundance: -; CDR3aa: CVSTSTGDETQYF; CDR3nt: TGTGTCAGCACCAGTACAGGCGACGAGACCCAGTACTTC
j_gene: TRBJ1-2; v_gene: TRBV10-3; d_gene: -; abundance: many; CDR3aa: CAISSDSSYGYTF; CDR3nt: TGTGCCATCAGCTCGGACAGTTCCTATGGCTACACCTTC
j_gene: TRBJ2-1; v_gene: TRBV7-9; d_gene: TRBD1; abundance: many; CDR3aa: CASSLRDRGSRGSYNEQFF; CDR3nt: TGTGCCAGCAGCCTGAGGGACAGGGGCTCCCGTGGATCCTACAATGAGCAGTTCTTC
j_gene: TRBJ1-1; v_gene: TRBV7-9; d_gene: -; abundance: few; CDR3aa: CASTSSQWGTEAFF; CDR3nt: TGTGCCAGCACCAGCTCCCAGTGGGGCACTGAAGCTTTCTTT
j_gene: TRBJ2-2; v_gene: TRBV7-6; d_gene: -; abundance: -; CDR3aa: CATPHLQEMNTGELFF; CDR3nt: TGTGCCACCCCGCACCTCCAGGAGATGAACACCGGGGAGCTGTTTTTT
j_gene: TRBJ2-3; v_gene: TRBV6-5; d_gene: TRBD2; abundance: -; CDR3aa: CASSYALAGGPTDTQYF; CDR3nt: TGTGCCAGCAGTTACGCCCTAGCGGGGGGGCCCACAGATACGCAGTATTTT
j_gene: TRBJ1-1; v_gene: TRBV19; d_gene: -; abundance: few; CDR3aa: CASSLVRDGNMNTEAFF; CDR3nt: TGTGCCAGTAGTTTGGTCCGGGACGGTAACATGAACACTGAAGCTTTCTTT
j_gene: TRBJ2-7; v_gene: TRBV12-3/TRBV12-4; d_gene: -; abundance: many; CDR3aa: CASSPLDGLYYEQYF; CDR3nt: TGTGCCAGCAGCCCTCTGGACGGACTTTACTACGAGCAGTACTTC
j_gene: TRBJ2-7; v_gene: TRBV14; d_gene: TRBD2; abundance: -; CDR3aa: CASSQFSGSSYEQYF; CDR3nt: TGTGCCAGCAGCCAATTTAGCGGGAGCTCCTACGAGCAGTACTTC
j_gene: TRBJ2-1; v_gene: TRBV9; d_gene: -; abundance: -; CDR3aa: CASSVGVGYEQFF; CDR3nt: TGTGCCAGCAGCGTAGGAGTCGGGTACGAGCAGTTCTTC
j_gene: TRBJ2-7; v_gene: TRBV4-1; d_gene: -; abundance: -; CDR3aa: CASSQGAITYEQYF; CDR3nt: TGCGCCAGCAGCCAAGGGGCCATTACCTACGAGCAGTACTTC
j_gene: TRBJ2-6; v_gene: TRBV4-1; d_gene: -; abundance: -; CDR3aa: CASSRPDGANVLTF; CDR3nt: TGCGCCAGCAGCCGACCGGATGGGGCCAACGTCCTGACTTTC
j_gene: TRBJ2-3; v_gene: TRBV9; d_gene: TRBD2; abundance: -; CDR3aa: CASSVGGGLTTDTQYF; CDR3nt: TGTGCCAGCAGCGTAGGGGGGGGTCTTACGACAGATACGCAGTATTTT
j_gene: TRBJ1-1; v_gene: TRBV5-5; d_gene: -; abundance: few; CDR3aa: CASSQTSGIEAFF; CDR3nt: TGTGCCAGCAGCCAAACAAGTGGCATTGAAGCTTTCTTT
j_gene: TRBJ2-2; v_gene: TRBV12-3/TRBV12-4; d_gene: -; abundance: -; CDR3aa: CASSPIGTESSGELFF; CDR3nt: TGTGCCAGCAGTCCCATAGGGACGGAATCCTCCGGGGAGCTGTTTTTT
j_gene: TRBJ2-3; v_gene: TRBV28; d_gene: -; abundance: -; CDR3aa: CASSLLAQDTQYF; CDR3nt: TGTGCCAGCAGTTTACTAGCGCAAGATACGCAGTATTTT
j_gene: TRBJ1-1; v_gene: TRBV28; d_gene: -; abundance: -; CDR3aa: CASTVRGDRTEAFF; CDR3nt: TGTGCCAGCACCGTCAGAGGGGACCGCACTGAAGCTTTCTTT
j_gene: TRBJ2-5; v_gene: TRBV4-3; d_gene: TRBD1; abundance: -; CDR3aa: CASSPWTGLQETQYF; CDR3nt: TGCGCCAGCAGCCCGTGGACAGGCCTACAAGAGACCCAGTACTTC
j_gene: TRBJ2-5; v_gene: TRBV28; d_gene: -; abundance: few; CDR3aa: CASSLQEGIETQYF; CDR3nt: TGTGCCAGCAGTCTGCAAGAGGGGATTGAGACCCAGTACTTC